These 26 T cell receptor beta chains were sequenced from one sample in a study of T cell changes during pregnancy in multiple sclerosis. Libraries were prepared by immunoSEQ multiplex PCR; TCRdb keeps only in-frame clonotypes and omits some of them. Of roughly 52,000 clones listed, roughly 92% are singletons. The sample in question was CD4+ T cells from peripheral blood mononuclear cells, obtained in the third trimester of pregnancy. Receptors were obtained from a female donor with multiple sclerosis, enrolled in a pregnancy study.

The rearrangement uses TRBV30 and TRBJ1-1, with D perhaps TRBD1 (6 bases). Trimming stripped 6 bases from V and 6 bases from J, with 14 bases between. The CDR3 has 12 residues. Looked up from germline, CDR1 is GTSNPN and CDR2 is SVGIG (reference sequence). The CDR3 region has the DNA TGTGCCTGCACCTCAGGGGCCCCTGAAGCTTTCTTT. Translation: CACTSGAPEAFF.

The chain uses TRBV9 and TRBJ2-7; the match to TRBD1 covers 9 bases. CDR1 is SGDLS, CDR2 YYNGEE, per germline. CDR3 length: 16 residues. Germline trimming cut 3 bases from V and 2 bases from J; bases unmatched to any gene: 9. DNA for the CDR3: TGTGCCAGCAGCGAGGGGGCGAGACAGGGGGCCTACGAGCAGTACTTC. Translating gives CASSEGARQGAYEQYF.

The chain uses TRBV7-9 and TRBJ2-2; D possibly corresponds to TRBD2 (5 bases). This CDR3 contains 14 residues. The germline CDR1 and CDR2 sequences are SEHNR and FQNEAQ (reference sequence). Trimming stripped 5 bases from V and 6 bases from J, with 13 bases between. This CDR3 is CASSETSAAGELFF. The CDR3 DNA follows: TGTGCCAGCAGCGAAACATCAGCGGCCGGGGAGCTGTTTTTT.

The CDR3 loop reads CASTAAGLTDTQYF. The CDR3, as DNA: TGCGCCAGCACAGCGGCCGGTTTAACAGATACGCAGTATTTT. V usage is TRBV5-1 and J usage is TRBJ2-3; possible D gene TRBD2, 5 bases. The ends were cut back, 6 bases at V and 3 bases at J, with 14 bases in the middle. Germline assignment: CDR1 SGHRS and CDR2 YFSETQ. The CDR3 consists of 14 residues.

This clone appeared a single time. The genes are TRBV9 and TRBJ2-7; no clear D gene. The germline gives CDR1 SGDLS, CDR2 YYNGEE. V lost 0 bases and J 3 bases, leaving 13 bases between the germline ends. The CDR3 covers 15 residues. CDR3 loop: CASSVDGQALYEQYF. The CDR3 nucleotides are TGTGCCAGCAGCGTAGACGGTCAGGCGCTCTACGAGCAGTACTTC. The whole variable domain, remainder taken from reference TRBV9 and TRBJ2-7, is DSGVTQTPKHLITATGQRVTLRCSPRSGDLSVYWYQQSLDQGLQFLIQYYNGEERAKGNILERFSAQQFPDLHSELNLSSLELGDSALYFCASSVDGQALYEQYFGPGTRLTVT.

This sequence joins TRBV4-2 and TRBJ2-5; 11 bases line up with TRBD2. In germline, CDR1 is LGHNA, CDR2 YNFKEQ. With V trimmed by 0 bases and J by 3 bases, 9 bases remained unmatched. There are 18 residues in the CDR3. DNA for the CDR3: TGTGCCAGCAGCCAAGATCAGGGGGGACTAGCGGATGAAGAGACCCAGTACTTC. Its protein is CASSQDQGGLADEETQYF.

In nucleotides, the CDR3 is TGTGCCAGCATCCTGGACAGAGGACACTCCTACGAGCAGTACTTC. This translates into CASILDRGHSYEQYF. This chain connects TRBV7-2 to TRBJ2-7; weak D call: TRBD1 (6 bases). V was cut by 7 bases and J by 0 bases, with 16 bases left in between. The CDR3 is 15 residues long. In germline, CDR1 is SGHTA, CDR2 FQGNSA.

The rearrangement uses TRBV5-4 and TRBJ1-2; 8 nucleotides line up with TRBD1. J gave up 8 bases and V 1 base, and 4 bases lay outside the gene matches. Germline-derived CDR1 and CDR2 are SGHNT and YYREEE (reference sequence). This CDR3 spans 13 amino acids. The CDR3 region is CASSLNGQGGYTF. Written as DNA, the CDR3 is TGTGCCAGCAGCTTGAATGGACAGGGAGGCTACACCTTC.

The chain joins TRBV30 to TRBJ2-3; no definite D call. V lost 3 bases and J 3 bases, leaving 13 bases between the germline ends. The germline CDR1 and CDR2 sequences are GTSNPN and SVGIG (reference sequence). The CDR3 is 14 amino acids. Here the CDR3 reads CAWRTPPETDTQYF. CDR3 nucleotide sequence: TGTGCCTGGAGAACGCCGCCCGAGACAGATACGCAGTATTTT.

The chain combines TRBV5-1 with TRBJ2-2; 10 bases align to TRBD1. Germline CDR1 reads SGHRS; CDR2 reads YFSETQ. The ends lost 0 bases at V and 4 bases at J; junction bases unmatched: 0. The CDR3 runs 15 residues. CDR3 sequence: CASSLGTGGTGELFF. The CDR3, as DNA: TGCGCCAGCAGCTTGGGGACAGGGGGCACCGGGGAGCTGTTTTTT.

This chain connects TRBV5-8 to TRBJ1-2, with D possibly being TRBD1 (5 bases). This CDR3 spans 15 amino acids. The V and J ends lost 3 bases and 5 bases respectively, with 17 bases between them. Per germline, CDR1 SGHTS and CDR2 YDEGEE. The CDR3 DNA follows: TGTGCCAGCAGCTCCTACGGGGGACGGGGTTATGGCTACACCTTC. It is translated as CASSSYGGRGYGYTF.

V and J are TRBV6-6 and TRBJ1-1; D gene ambiguous. Germline lookup yields CDR1 MNHNY and CDR2 SVGAGI (reference sequence). This CDR3 spans 14 amino acids. V lost 6 bases, J lost 1 base, and 12 bases lay in between. The CDR3 reads CASSLARGNTEAFF. The CDR3 DNA reads as TGTGCCAGCAGCTTGGCCCGAGGGAACACTGAAGCTTTCTTT.

The rearrangement links TRBV28 to TRBJ1-3; D is perhaps TRBD1 (6 bases). CDR3 size: 16 residues. The germline gives CDR1 MDHEN, CDR2 SYDVKM. V was trimmed by 5 bases and J by 0 bases, leaving 14 bases between them. CDR3 in DNA: TGTGCCAGCAGTCCACAGGGACATTTCTCTGGAAACACCATATATTTT. Its protein product is CASSPQGHFSGNTIYF.

The chain is built from TRBV14 and TRBJ2-2; 8 bases fit TRBD1. V lost 4 bases and J lost 5; bases outside the gene matches: 6. CDR1 and CDR2 (germline): SGHDN, FVKESK. The CDR3 contains 15 residues. CDR3 in amino acids: CASSRGQGWTGELFF. Here the CDR3 DNA reads TGTGCCAGCAGCCGCGGACAGGGATGGACCGGGGAGCTGTTTTTT.

This rearrangement joins TRBV5-5 to TRBJ2-2, with 7 bases matching TRBD1. Germline loops: CDR1 SGHKS, CDR2 YYEKEE (reference sequence). V lost 3 bases to trimming and J lost 3 bases; unmatched junction nucleotides: 8. CDR3 length: 16 residues. This chain's CDR3 is CASSSGQRVDTGELFF. CDR3 DNA sequence: TGTGCCAGCAGCTCGGGACAGAGGGTTGACACCGGGGAGCTGTTTTTT.

The chain combines TRBV27 with TRBJ2-1; TRBD2 agrees at 8 bases. The germline gives CDR1 MNHEY, CDR2 SMNVEV (reference sequence). This CDR3 contains 15 residues. V was pared by 1 base and J by 9 bases, with 8 bases of the junction left unmatched. DNA for the CDR3: TGTGCCAGCAGTTTATTAGCGGGATCTATTACTGAGCAGTTCTTC. Translating it yields CASSLLAGSITEQFF.

This chain links TRBV5-6 with TRBJ1-3, with D perhaps TRBD1 (5 bases). Trimming removed 0 bases at V and 7 bases at J, with 14 bases between. Per the germline V gene, CDR1 is SGHDT and CDR2 is YYEEEE. The CDR3 has 15 residues. CDR3: CASSLGGPKGNTIYF. The CDR3 DNA follows: TGTGCCAGCAGCTTGGGAGGACCCAAGGGGAACACCATATATTTT.

The CDR3 spells CASYGDLYEQYF. DNA of the CDR3: TGTGCCAGCTACGGAGACCTATACGAGCAGTACTTC. V and J are TRBV6-1 and TRBJ2-7; D is unclear. The CDR3 runs 12 residues. Germline CDR1 is MNHNS and CDR2 is SASEGT. V was trimmed by 8 bases and J by 4 bases, leaving 12 bases between them.

This clone was picked up one time. V usage is TRBV28 and J usage is TRBJ2-3, with D perhaps TRBD2 (5 bases). V was cut by 7 bases and J by 5 bases, with 10 bases left in between. The CDR3 covers 12 residues. Germline CDR1 MDHEN, CDR2 SYDVKM. Here the CDR3 DNA reads TGTGCCAGCACGGGAATAGGAGATACGCAGTATTTT. Protein: CASTGIGDTQYF. The variable domain in full, completed from reference TRBV28 and TRBJ2-3, reads DVKVTQSSRYLVKRTGEKVFLECVQDMDHENMFWYRQDPGLGLRLIYFSYDVKMKEKGDIPEGYSVSREKKERFSLILESASTNQTSMYLCASTGIGDTQYFGPGTRLTVL.

The chain couples TRBV7-2 to TRBJ2-5; 8 bases align to TRBD2. Germline V gene sequence: CDR1 SGHTA, CDR2 FQGNSA. Losses at the gene ends were 5 bases for V and 3 bases for J; bases not matched to a gene: 8. This CDR3 has 15 amino acids. CDR3 bases: TGTGCCAGCAGCCCCCGGGGTAGCGGGGAAGAGACCCAGTACTTC. Its protein product is CASSPRGSGEETQYF.

Written as DNA, the CDR3 is TGTGCCAGTCGGGGGGAACTAGCGTTGACCTACAATGAGCAGTTCTTC. It translates to CASRGELALTYNEQFF. V is TRBV11-2 and J is TRBJ2-1; 7 bases line up with TRBD2. CDR3 length equals 16 residues. J gave up 2 bases and V 9 bases, and 13 bases lay outside the gene matches. Germline V gives CDR1 SGHAT, CDR2 FQNNGV. Together with reference TRBV11-2 and TRBJ2-1, the CDR3 gives the full variable domain: EAGVAQSPRYKIIEKRQSVAFWCNPISGHATLYWYQQILGQGPKLLIQFQNNGVVDDSQLPKDRFSAERLKGVDSTLKIQPAKLEDSAVYLCASRGELALTYNEQFFGPGTRLTVL.

DNA for the CDR3: TGTGCCAGCTCACTCCGGGACAGGAATCAGCCCCAGCATTTT. Translation gives CASSLRDRNQPQHF. The rearrangement links TRBV18 to TRBJ1-5; 8 nucleotides agree with TRBD1. CDR1 KGHSH and CDR2 LQKENI come from the germline V gene. This CDR3 spans 14 amino acids. The ends lost 4 bases at V and 4 bases at J; junction bases unmatched: 3. The complete variable domain, with remaining parts taken from reference TRBV18 and TRBJ1-5, reads NAGVMQNPRHLVRRRGQEARLRCSPMKGHSHVYWYRQLPEEGLKFMVYLQKENIIDESGMPKERFSAEFPKEGPSILRIQQVVRGDSAAYFCASSLRDRNQPQHFGDGTRLSIL.

The chain has TRBV2 and TRBJ2-2, with 7 bases identical to TRBD1. Germline V gene data show CDR1 as SNHLY and CDR2 as FYNNEI. The CDR3 loop spans 15 amino acids. With V trimmed by 5 bases and J by 0 bases, 3 bases remained unmatched. CDR3 sequence: CASSWTGSNTGELFF. CDR3 nucleotides: TGTGCCAGCAGTTGGACAGGTTCGAACACCGGGGAGCTGTTTTTT.

V and J are TRBV9 and TRBJ2-2, with TRBD2 matching 15 bases. The CDR3 loop spans 17 amino acids. Germline loops: CDR1 SGDLS, CDR2 YYNGEE. Trimming took 3 bases from V and 5 from J; bases not matched to a gene: 5. The CDR3 sequence: CASSGTSGGVGTGELFF. The CDR3, as DNA: TGTGCCAGCAGCGGGACTAGCGGGGGGGTGGGTACCGGGGAGCTGTTTTTT.

The V and J genes are TRBV27 and TRBJ1-5; no reliable D call. Trimming removed 6 bases from V and 3 bases from J, with 6 bases in between. CDR1 is MNHEY and CDR2 is SMNVEV in the germline V gene (reference sequence). This CDR3 spans 12 amino acids. The CDR3 region is CASRQPNQPQHF. In DNA form, the CDR3 reads TGTGCCAGCAGACAGCCCAATCAGCCCCAGCATTTT.

This rearrangement joins TRBV10-3 to TRBJ2-2, with 9 bases identical to TRBD2. The CDR3 has 18 residues. Per the germline V gene, CDR1 is ENHRY and CDR2 is SYGVKD. V was clipped by 0 bases and J by 1 base; unmatched bases: 6. Here the CDR3 reads CAISESAGSGRNTGELFF. The CDR3 DNA follows: TGTGCCATCAGTGAGTCGGCGGGTAGCGGGAGGAACACCGGGGAGCTGTTTTTT.